What follows describes a single T cell receptor beta chain. Its antigen is not known. Random-hexamer reverse transcription was applied to roughly 0.45 to 1 ug RNA. Amplification of TCR beta CDR3 was carried out by immunoSEQ multiplex PCR, which covered 54 Vbeta and 13 Jbeta segments. TCRdb re-called the immunoSEQ multiplex PCR reads with MiXCR, one entry per CDR3 protein. This table has about 120,000 distinct CDR3 sequences, around 94% appearing once. This record comes from a study of CD8 T cells in Susac syndrome. Turning to the study itself: When blood was drawn, patients with Susac syndrome were on intravenous immunoglobulin alone, on corticosteroids, or therapy-naive.

Unmatched junction bases numbered 10, after V lost 5 bases and J lost 8 bases. The V gene's germline CDR1 is MDHEN and CDR2 SYDVKM. The CDR3 totals 15 residues. General study points: In its TCR sequencing and HLA analysis, the study acknowledged that the number of individuals was relatively small.

TEMRA cells underwent FACS enrichment and CD8+ and CD4+ T cells underwent negative isolation. This receptor was identified in a human donor with Susac syndrome. Sequencing input: CD8+ T cells from PBMCs. J is TRBJ2-1 and V is TRBV28; 9 nucleotides align to TRBD2. The CDR3 DNA reads TGTGCCAGCAGTATCTTAGCGGGAGCTTTGGATGAGCAGTTCTTC. The encoded protein is CASSILAGALDEQFF.